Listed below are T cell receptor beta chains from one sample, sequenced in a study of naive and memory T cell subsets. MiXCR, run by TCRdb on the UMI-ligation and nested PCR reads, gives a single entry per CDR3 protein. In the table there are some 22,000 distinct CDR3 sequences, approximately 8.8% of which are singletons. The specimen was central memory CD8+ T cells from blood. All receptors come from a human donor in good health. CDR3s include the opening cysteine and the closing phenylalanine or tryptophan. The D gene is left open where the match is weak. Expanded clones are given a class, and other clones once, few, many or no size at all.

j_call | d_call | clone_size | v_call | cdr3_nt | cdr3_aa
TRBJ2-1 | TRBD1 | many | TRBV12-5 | TGTGCTAGTGGTGCCCTTAAAACAGGGGGCTCCTACAATGAGCAGTTCTTC | CASGALKTGGSYNEQFF
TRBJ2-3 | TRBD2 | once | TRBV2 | TGTGCCAGCAGTGGACTAGCGCTCGATACGCAGTATTTT | CASSGLALDTQYF
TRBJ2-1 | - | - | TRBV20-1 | TGCAGTGGCCAGACAGGTGGATACAATGAGCAGTTCTTC | CSGQTGGYNEQFF
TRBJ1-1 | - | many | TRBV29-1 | TGCAGCGTTGAGGGCGGGGAGGGTTCTGCTTTCTTT | CSVEGGEGSAFF
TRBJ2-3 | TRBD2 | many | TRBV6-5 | TGTGCCAGCAGTTACTCGAGCGGGGCGGGACCAGGGGATACGCAGTATTTT | CASSYSSGAGPGDTQYF
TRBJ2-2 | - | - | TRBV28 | TGTGCCAGCAGTTTCTTCGGGGTCGCGAACACCGGGGAGCTGTTTTTT | CASSFFGVANTGELFF
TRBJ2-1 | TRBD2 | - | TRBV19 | TGTGCCAGTAGGGCGGGAGGGGGAGGCAATGAGCAGTTCTTC | CASRAGGGGNEQFF
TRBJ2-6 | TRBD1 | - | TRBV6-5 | TGTGCCAGCAGTTACTCAACGCCGGACAGGGTCTCTGGGGCCAACGTCCTGACTTTC | CASSYSTPDRVSGANVLTF
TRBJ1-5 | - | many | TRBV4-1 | TGCGCCAGCAGCCACACGCTGAAGTGGCCCCAGCATTTT | CASSHTLKWPQHF
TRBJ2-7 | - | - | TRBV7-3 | TGTGCCAGCAGCTTAACCCCGGGACGCGAGCAGTACTTC | CASSLTPGREQYF
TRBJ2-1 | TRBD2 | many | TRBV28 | TGTGCCAGCAGCCGAGGACTAGAATACAATGAGCAGTTCTTC | CASSRGLEYNEQFF
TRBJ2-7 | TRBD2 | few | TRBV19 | TGTGCCAGTAGTAGCGGGGGGATCTACGAGCAGTACTTC | CASSSGGIYEQYF
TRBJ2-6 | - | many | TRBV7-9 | TGTGCCAGCAGCTTAGCCAGGGGAAGGTCTGGGGCCAACGTCCTGACTTTC | CASSLARGRSGANVLTF
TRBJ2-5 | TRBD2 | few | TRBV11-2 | TGTGCCAGCAGCTCCCCTAGGCTGGGGGGGGAGACCCAGTACTTC | CASSSPRLGGETQYF
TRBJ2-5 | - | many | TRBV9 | TGTGCCAGCAGCGTAGCTTGGGGATCGCAAGAGACCCAGTACTTC | CASSVAWGSQETQYF
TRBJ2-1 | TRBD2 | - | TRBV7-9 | TGTGCCAGCAGCTTCGGGCGGGAGATCGGGCAGTTCTTC | CASSFGREIGQFF
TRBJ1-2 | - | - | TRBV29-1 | TGCAGCGTTGAATCCGGCATAGACTATGGCTACACCTTC | CSVESGIDYGYTF
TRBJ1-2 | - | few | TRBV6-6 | TGTGCCAGCAGTTCAGGATGGGGCTACACCTTC | CASSSGWGYTF
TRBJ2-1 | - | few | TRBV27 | TGTGCCAGCAGTTTGGCGGGGCCTTGGGATGAGCAGTTCTTC | CASSLAGPWDEQFF
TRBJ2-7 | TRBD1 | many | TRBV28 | TGTGCCAGCAGTTCCCCCGGGACAGGGGTCTTTTACGAGCAGTACTTC | CASSSPGTGVFYEQYF
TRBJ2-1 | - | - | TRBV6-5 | TGTGCCAGCAGGGCGTACAATGAGCAGTTCTTC | CASRAYNEQFF
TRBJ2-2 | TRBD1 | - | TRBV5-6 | TGTGCCAGCAGACCTAGAGGACAGGCGAAGACCGGGGAGCTGTTTTTT | CASRPRGQAKTGELFF
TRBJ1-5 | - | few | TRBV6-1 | TGTGCCAGCAGTGCCGGGCCCACCGGAAATCAGCCCCAGCATTTT | CASSAGPTGNQPQHF
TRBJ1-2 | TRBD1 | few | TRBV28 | TGTGCCAGCAGTCGGACAGGACTGATCTATGGCTACACCTTC | CASSRTGLIYGYTF
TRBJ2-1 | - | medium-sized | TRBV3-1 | TGTGCCAGCAGCCAAGATATGGAGGATGAGCAGTTCTTC | CASSQDMEDEQFF
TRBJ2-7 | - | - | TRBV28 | TGTGCCAGCAGTCTATACAGGGGGGGCTACGAGCAGTACTTC | CASSLYRGGYEQYF
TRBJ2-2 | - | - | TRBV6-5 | TGTGCCAGCAGTTACCTGTTGGGGGGCCCCGGGGAGCTGTTTTTT | CASSYLLGGPGELFF
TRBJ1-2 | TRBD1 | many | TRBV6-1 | TGTGCCAGCAGGGAAACAGGGGGCGATGGCTACACCTTC | CASRETGGDGYTF
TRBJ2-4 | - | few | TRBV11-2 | TGTGCCAGCAGCTTAGCAGTCCTTAACATTCAGTACTTC | CASSLAVLNIQYF
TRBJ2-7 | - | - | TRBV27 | TGTGCCAGCAGTTACCAGACTCAGCGCTACGAGCAGTACTTC | CASSYQTQRYEQYF
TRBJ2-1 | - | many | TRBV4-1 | TGCGCCAGCAGCCAAGCAAGGGAAGCGGGTGAGCAGTTCTTC | CASSQAREAGEQFF
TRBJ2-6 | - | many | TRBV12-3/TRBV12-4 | TGTGCCAGCAGTTTAGCGGTTTCTGGGGCCAACGTCCTGACTTTC | CASSLAVSGANVLTF
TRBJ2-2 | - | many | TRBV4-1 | TGCGCCAGCAGCACCAGGGCGGGGGAGCTGTTTTTT | CASSTRAGELFF
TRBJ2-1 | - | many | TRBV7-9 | TGTGCCAGCAGCCCCGCCCGGTCGAGCAATAATGAGCAGTTCTTC | CASSPARSSNNEQFF
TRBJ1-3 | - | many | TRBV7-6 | TGTGCCAGCAGCGAAGGGCCGGGATACTCTGGAAACACCATATATTTT | CASSEGPGYSGNTIYF
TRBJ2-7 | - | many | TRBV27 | TGTGCCAGCAGTTTAAGGTCAGGGTTCTACGAGCAGTACTTC | CASSLRSGFYEQYF
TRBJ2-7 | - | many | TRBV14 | TGTGCCAGCAGCACCGGGATCACGGAAGTACACGAGCAGTACTTC | CASSTGITEVHEQYF
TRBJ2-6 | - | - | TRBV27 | TGTGCCAGCACCGAACAGGGTCTGTCTGGGGCCAACGTCCTGACTTTC | CASTEQGLSGANVLTF
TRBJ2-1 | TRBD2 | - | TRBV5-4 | TGTGCCAGCAGCCCTCTAGCGGGACAGCAGTTCTTC | CASSPLAGQQFF
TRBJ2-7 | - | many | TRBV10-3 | TGTGCCATCAAATCGGGGTGGGATACGGACTCCGAGCAGTACTTC | CAIKSGWDTDSEQYF
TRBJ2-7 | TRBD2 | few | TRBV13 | TGTGCCAGCAGTTTAGCGGGCCTTCCTAGAGAGCAGTACTTC | CASSLAGLPREQYF